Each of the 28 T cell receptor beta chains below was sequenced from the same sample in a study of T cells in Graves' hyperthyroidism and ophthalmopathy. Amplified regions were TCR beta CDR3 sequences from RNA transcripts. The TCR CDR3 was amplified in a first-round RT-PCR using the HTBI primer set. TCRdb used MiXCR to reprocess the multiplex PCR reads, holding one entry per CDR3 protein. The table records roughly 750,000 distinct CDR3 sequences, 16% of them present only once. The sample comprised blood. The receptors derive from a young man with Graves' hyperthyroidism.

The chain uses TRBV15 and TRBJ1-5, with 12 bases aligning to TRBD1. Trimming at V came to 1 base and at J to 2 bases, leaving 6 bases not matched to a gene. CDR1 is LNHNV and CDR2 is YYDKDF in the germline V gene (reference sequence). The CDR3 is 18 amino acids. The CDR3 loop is CATSRAGTGGSGNQPQHF. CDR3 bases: TGTGCCACCAGCAGAGCAGGGACAGGGGGCTCCGGCAATCAGCCCCAGCATTTT.

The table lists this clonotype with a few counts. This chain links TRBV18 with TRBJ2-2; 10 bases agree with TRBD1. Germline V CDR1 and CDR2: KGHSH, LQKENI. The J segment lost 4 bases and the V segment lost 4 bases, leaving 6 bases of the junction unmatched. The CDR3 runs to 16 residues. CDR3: CASSLTGGHGTGELFF. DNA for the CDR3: TGTGCCAGCTCACTGACAGGGGGCCATGGCACCGGGGAGCTGTTTTTT.

The CDR3 DNA reads as TGTGCCAGTATTGGGGGGGCTCGTGGTAATGAGCAGTTCTTC. Residues: CASIGGARGNEQFF. The chain joins TRBV19 to TRBJ2-1, with D maybe TRBD2 (7 bases). Germline lookup yields CDR1 LNHDA and CDR2 SQIVND (reference sequence). CDR3 length: 14 residues. Deletions cut 7 bases from V and 7 bases from J, with 17 bases between.

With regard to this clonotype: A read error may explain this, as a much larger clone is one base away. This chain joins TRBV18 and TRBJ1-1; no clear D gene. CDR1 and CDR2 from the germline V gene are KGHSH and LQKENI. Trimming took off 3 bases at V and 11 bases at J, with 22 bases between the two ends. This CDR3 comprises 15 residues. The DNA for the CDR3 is TGTGCCAGCTCACCGATCGTGGTCCCCCCCACGAGGGCTTTCTTT. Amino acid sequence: CASSPIVVPPTRAFF.

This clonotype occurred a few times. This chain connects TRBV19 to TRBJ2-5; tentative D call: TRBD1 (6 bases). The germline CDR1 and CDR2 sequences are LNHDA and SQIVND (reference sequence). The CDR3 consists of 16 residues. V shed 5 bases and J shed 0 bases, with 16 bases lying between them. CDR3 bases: TGTGCCAGTAGTCCAGGGACACTGACTTACCAAGAGACCCAGTACTTC. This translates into CASSPGTLTYQETQYF. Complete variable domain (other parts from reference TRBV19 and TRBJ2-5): DGGITQSPKYLFRKEGQNVTLSCEQNLNHDAMYWYRQDPGQGLRLIYYSQIVNDFQKGDIAEGYSVSREKKESFPLTVTSAQKNPTAFYLCASSPGTLTYQETQYFGPGTRLLVL.

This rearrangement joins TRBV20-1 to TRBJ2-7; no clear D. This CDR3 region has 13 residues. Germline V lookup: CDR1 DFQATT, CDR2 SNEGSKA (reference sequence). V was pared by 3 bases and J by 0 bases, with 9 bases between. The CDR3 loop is CSASAVLSYEQYF. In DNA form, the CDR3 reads TGCAGTGCTAGTGCGGTCCTCTCCTACGAGCAGTACTTC.

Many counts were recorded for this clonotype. The CDR3 region is CASSLSGSEDEQFF. CDR3 sequence (DNA): TGTGCCAGCAGTTTGAGCGGGAGTGAGGATGAGCAGTTCTTC. The chain uses TRBV12-3 or TRBV12-4 and TRBJ2-1; 8 bases are shared with TRBD2. Unmatched junction bases numbered 6, after V lost 3 bases and J lost 8 bases. This CDR3 is 14 amino acids long.

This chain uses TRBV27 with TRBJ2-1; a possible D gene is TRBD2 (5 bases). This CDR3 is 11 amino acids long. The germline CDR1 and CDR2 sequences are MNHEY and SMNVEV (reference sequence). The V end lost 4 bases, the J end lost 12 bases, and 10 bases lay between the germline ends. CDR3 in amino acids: CASSSSGMQFF. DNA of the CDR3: TGTGCCAGCAGTTCCAGCGGAATGCAGTTCTTC.

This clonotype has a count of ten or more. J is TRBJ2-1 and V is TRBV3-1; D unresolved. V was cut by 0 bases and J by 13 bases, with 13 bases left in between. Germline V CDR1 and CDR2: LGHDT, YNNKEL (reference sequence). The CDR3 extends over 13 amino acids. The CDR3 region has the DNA TGTGCCAGCAGCCAAGAGGCGCAAGCCCCACAGTTCTTC. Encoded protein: CASSQEAQAPQFF.

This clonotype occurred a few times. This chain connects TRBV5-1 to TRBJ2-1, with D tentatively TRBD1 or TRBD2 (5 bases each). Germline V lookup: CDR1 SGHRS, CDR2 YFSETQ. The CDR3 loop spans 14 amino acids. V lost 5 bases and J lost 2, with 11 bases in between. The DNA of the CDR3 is TGCGCCAGCAGACACCAGGGACCCTACAATGAGCAGTTCTTC. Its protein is CASRHQGPYNEQFF. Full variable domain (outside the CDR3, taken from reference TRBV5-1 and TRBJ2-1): KAGVTQTPRYLIKTRGQQVTLSCSPISGHRSVSWYQQTPGQGLQFLFEYFSETQRNKGNFPGRFSGRQFSNSRSEMNVSTLELGDSALYLCASRHQGPYNEQFFGPGTRLTVL.

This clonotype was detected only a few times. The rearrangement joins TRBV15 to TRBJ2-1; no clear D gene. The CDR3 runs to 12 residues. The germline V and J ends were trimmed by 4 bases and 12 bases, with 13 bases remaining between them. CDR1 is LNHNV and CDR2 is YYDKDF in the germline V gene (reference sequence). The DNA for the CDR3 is TGTGCCACCAGCAAGTTTCAAGACCCGCAGTTCTTC. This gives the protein CATSKFQDPQFF. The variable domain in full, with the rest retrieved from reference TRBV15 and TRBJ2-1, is DAMVIQNPRYQVTQFGKPVTLSCSQTLNHNVMYWYQQKSSQAPKLLFHYYDKDFNNEADTPDNFQSRRPNTSFCFLDIRSPGLGDTAMYLCATSKFQDPQFFGPGTRLTVL.

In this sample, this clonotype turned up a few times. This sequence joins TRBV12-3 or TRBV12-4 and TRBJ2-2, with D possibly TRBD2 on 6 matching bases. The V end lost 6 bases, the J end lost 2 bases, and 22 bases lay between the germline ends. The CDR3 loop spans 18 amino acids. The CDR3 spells CASSLVGGWIPNTGELFF. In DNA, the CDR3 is TGTGCCAGCAGCTTGGTAGGAGGGTGGATTCCTAACACCGGGGAGCTGTTTTTT.

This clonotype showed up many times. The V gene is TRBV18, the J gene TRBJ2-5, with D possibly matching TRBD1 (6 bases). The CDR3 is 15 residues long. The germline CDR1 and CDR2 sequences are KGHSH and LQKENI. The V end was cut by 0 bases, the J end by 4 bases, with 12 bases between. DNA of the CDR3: TGTGCCAGCTCACCACCGGGACATCAAGGAGAGACCCAGTACTTC. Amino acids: CASSPPGHQGETQYF.

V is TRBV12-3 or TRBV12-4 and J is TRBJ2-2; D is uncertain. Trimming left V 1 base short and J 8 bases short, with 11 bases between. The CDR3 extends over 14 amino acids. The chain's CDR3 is CASSLVRRPGELFF. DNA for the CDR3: TGTGCCAGCAGTTTAGTACGGCGCCCGGGGGAGCTGTTTTTT.

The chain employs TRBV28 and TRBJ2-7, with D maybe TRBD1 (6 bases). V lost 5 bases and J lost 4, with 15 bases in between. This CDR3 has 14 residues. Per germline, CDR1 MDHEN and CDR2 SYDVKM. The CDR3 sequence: CASSNRQVPYEQYF. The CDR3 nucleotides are TGTGCCAGCAGTAATCGACAGGTCCCTTACGAGCAGTACTTC.

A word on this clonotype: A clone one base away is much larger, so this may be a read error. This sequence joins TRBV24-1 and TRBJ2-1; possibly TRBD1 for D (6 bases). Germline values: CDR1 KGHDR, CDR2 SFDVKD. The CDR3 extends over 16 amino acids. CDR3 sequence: CATGDRTGTLNNEQFF. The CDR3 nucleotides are TGTGCCACCGGTGATAGAACCGGGACACTTAACAATGAGCAGTTCTTC.

In DNA, the CDR3 is TGTGCCACCGTGGACAGGGGAGGCGATGAGCAGTTCTTC. This encodes CATVDRGGDEQFF. The chain uses TRBV24-1 and TRBJ2-1; 9 positions agree with TRBD1. The CDR3 extends over 13 amino acids. CDR1 is KGHDR and CDR2 is SFDVKD in the germline V gene. V lost 9 bases and J lost 8; bases outside the gene matches: 7.

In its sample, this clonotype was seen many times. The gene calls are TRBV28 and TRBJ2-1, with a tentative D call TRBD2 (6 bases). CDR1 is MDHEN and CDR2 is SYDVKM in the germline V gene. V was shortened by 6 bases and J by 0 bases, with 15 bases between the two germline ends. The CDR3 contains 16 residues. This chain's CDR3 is CASSQFGGVSYNEQFF. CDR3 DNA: TGTGCCAGCAGCCAGTTCGGGGGAGTCTCCTACAATGAGCAGTTCTTC.

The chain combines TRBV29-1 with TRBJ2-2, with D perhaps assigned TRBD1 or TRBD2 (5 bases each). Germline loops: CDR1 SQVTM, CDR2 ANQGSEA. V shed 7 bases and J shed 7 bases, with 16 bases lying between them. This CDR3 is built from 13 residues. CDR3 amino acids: CSGGGFLDGELFF. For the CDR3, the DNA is TGCAGCGGTGGGGGATTTTTAGACGGGGAGCTGTTTTTT.

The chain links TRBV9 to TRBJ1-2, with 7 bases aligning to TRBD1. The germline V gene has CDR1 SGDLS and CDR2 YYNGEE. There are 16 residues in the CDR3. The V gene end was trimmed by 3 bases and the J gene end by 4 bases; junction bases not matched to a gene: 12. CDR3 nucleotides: TGTGCCAGCAGCGCCGAGGAAAGACAGGGACCCTATGGCTACACCTTC. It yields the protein CASSAEERQGPYGYTF.

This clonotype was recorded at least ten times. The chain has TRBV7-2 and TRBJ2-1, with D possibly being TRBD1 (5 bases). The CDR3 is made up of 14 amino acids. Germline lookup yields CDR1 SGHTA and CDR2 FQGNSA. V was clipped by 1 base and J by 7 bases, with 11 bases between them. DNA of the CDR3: TGTGCCAGCAGCTTAGTTCGTGGGGCGAATGAGCAGTTCTTC. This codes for CASSLVRGANEQFF.

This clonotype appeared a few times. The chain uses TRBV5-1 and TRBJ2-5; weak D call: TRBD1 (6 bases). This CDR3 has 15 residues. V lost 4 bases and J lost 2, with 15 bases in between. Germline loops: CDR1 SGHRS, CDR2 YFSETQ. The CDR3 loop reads CASSTPGTPQETQYF. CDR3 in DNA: TGCGCCAGCAGCACCCCCGGGACACCTCAAGAGACCCAGTACTTC.

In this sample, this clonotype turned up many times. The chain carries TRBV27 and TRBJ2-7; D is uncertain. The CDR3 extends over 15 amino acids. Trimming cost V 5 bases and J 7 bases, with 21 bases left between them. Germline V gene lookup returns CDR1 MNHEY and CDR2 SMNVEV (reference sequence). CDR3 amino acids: CASSAPPPPVGEQYF. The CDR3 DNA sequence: TGTGCCAGCAGTGCCCCACCGCCCCCCGTAGGAGAGCAGTACTTC.

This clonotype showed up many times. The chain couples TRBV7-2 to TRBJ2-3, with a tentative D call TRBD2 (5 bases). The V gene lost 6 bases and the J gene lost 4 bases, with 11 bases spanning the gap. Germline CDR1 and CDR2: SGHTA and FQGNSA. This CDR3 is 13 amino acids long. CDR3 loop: CASRRVLADTQYF. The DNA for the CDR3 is TGTGCCAGCAGGAGGGTTTTGGCAGATACGCAGTATTTT.

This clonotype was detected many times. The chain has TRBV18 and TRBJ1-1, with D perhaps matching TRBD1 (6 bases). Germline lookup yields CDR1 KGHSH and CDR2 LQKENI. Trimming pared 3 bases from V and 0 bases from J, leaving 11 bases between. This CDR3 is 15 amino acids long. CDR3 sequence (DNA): TGTGCCAGCTCACCCGGGGGCGCTATGAACACTGAAGCTTTCTTT. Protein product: CASSPGGAMNTEAFF.

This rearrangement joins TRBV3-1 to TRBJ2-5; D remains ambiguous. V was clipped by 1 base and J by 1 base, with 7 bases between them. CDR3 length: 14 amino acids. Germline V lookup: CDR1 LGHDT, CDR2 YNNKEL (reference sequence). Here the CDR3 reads CASSQVNSQETQYF. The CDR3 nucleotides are TGTGCCAGCAGCCAAGTTAACAGCCAAGAGACCCAGTACTTC.

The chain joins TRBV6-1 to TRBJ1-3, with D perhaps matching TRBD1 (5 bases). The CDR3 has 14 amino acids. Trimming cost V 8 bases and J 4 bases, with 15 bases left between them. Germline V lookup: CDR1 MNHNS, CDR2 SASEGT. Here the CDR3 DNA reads TGTGCCAGCCGAAGTGGGGCCGTGGGAAACACCATATATTTT. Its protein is CASRSGAVGNTIYF.

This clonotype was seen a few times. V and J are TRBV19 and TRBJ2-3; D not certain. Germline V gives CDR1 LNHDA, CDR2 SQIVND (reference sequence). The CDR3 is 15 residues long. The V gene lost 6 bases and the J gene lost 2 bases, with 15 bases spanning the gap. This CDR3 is CASSLATGNTDTQYF. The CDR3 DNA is TGTGCCAGTAGCCTCGCGACGGGCAACACAGATACGCAGTATTTT.